This TCR beta chain originates from a study of cytomegalovirus exposure and HLA in healthy donors. The study, taken as a whole, reports: A later analysis reportedly found fewer N-insertions in an Asian-associated ancestry cluster than the roughly 680-donor mean. Previous analysis showed most TCR beta V segments were productive about 87% or about 30% of the time. From TCR beta sequences, most subjects' HLA-A and HLA-B alleles were reportedly predicted accurately.

As concerns this clone: Its target is not known.

In germline, CDR1 is PRHDT, CDR2 FYEKMQ (reference sequence). The CDR3 contains 14 residues. The ends were cut back, 3 bases at V and 2 bases at J, with 11 bases in the middle. Primers: 60 Vbeta forward and 13 Jbeta reverse. Generated by immunoSEQ multiplex PCR, the TCRdb table keeps only in-frame clones and is missing some. The sample includes about 130,000 clones, 80% seen only once; the top ten take 4%. This clonotype originated in a middle-aged woman in good health and CMV-seronegative. This chain connects TRBV13 to TRBJ2-7; tentative D call: TRBD1 (6 bases). The sample taken for sequencing was PBMCs. CDR3 nucleotide sequence: TGTGCCAGCAGCTTGACGACAGGAGCCTACGAGCAGTACTTC. As protein: CASSLTTGAYEQYF.